This passage covers 11 T cell receptor beta chains from one sample sequenced in a study of cytomegalovirus exposure and HLA in healthy donors. Vbeta (60) and Jbeta (13) primers were used in the PCR. The protocol was immunoSEQ multiplex PCR, while the TCRdb copy is restricted to in-frame clones and leaves out a portion. The data contain 150,000 to 200,000 clones, roughly 80% of them singletons. The specimen was PBMCs. The receptors shown here come from a man aged 18 to 35 in good health and CMV-seropositive.

This clone was found once. This chain connects TRBV5-1 to TRBJ1-1; 9 bases align to TRBD1. The CDR3 loop spans 17 amino acids. Germline CDR1 SGHRS, CDR2 YFSETQ. V shed 1 base, J shed 1 base, and the junction held 8 bases outside the gene matches. In nucleotides, the CDR3 is TGCGCCAGCAGCTTGAGGACAGGGGAGGGTCCGAACACTGAAGCTTTCTTT. The encoded protein is CASSLRTGEGPNTEAFF.

This sequence joins TRBV10-3 and TRBJ2-2; TRBD1 matches at 7 bases. Germline CDR1 is ENHRY and CDR2 is SYGVKD. Trimming at V came to 6 bases and at J to 6 bases, leaving 1 base not matched to a gene. The CDR3 loop spans 12 amino acids. This chain's CDR3 is CAISDRAGELFF. The CDR3 coding sequence is TGTGCCATCAGCGACAGGGCCGGGGAGCTGTTTTTT.

The genes are TRBV4-1 and TRBJ1-1; D is undetermined. The CDR3 spans 14 residues. Germline values: CDR1 MGHRA, CDR2 YSYEKL. V lost 1 base, J lost 1 base, and 7 bases lay in between. The DNA for the CDR3 is TGCGCCAGCAGCCAAGTGGCAGGGAACACTGAAGCTTTCTTT. Residues: CASSQVAGNTEAFF.

V is TRBV10-3 and J is TRBJ2-7; the D gene is possibly TRBD2 (6 bases). Trimming shortened V by 0 bases and J by 0 bases, and 9 bases separated the two germline ends. CDR3 length: 15 amino acids. Germline CDR1 reads ENHRY; CDR2 reads SYGVKD. CDR3 in DNA: TGTGCCATCAGTGAGTCGAGCGGGCCCTCCTACGAGCAGTACTTC. This translates into CAISESSGPSYEQYF.

The chain couples TRBV30 to TRBJ1-5, with 11 bases that match TRBD1. Per germline, CDR1 GTSNPN and CDR2 SVGIG (reference sequence). Germline trimming cut 6 bases from V and 6 bases from J; bases unmatched to any gene: 10. This CDR3 is built from 15 residues. CDR3 nucleotides: TGTGCCTGTTCAGGACAGGGGGCGGGGGGTCAGCCCCAGCATTTT. Protein product: CACSGQGAGGQPQHF.

DNA for the CDR3: TGTGCCAGTAGCCGGCGGAGGGCCGGGGAGCTGTTTTTT. Translation: CASSRRRAGELFF. The chain couples TRBV19 to TRBJ2-2, with D perhaps matching TRBD2 (6 bases). Per the germline V gene, CDR1 is LNHDA and CDR2 is SQIVND (reference sequence). V lost 6 bases, J lost 6 bases, and 11 bases lay in between. CDR3 length: 13 residues.

Of note for this clone: As the CDR3 is not closed by the conserved phenylalanine or tryptophan, this likely results from a read error. The gene calls are TRBV5-6 and TRBJ1-6; 8 bases fit TRBD1. The CDR3 loop spans 15 amino acids. Germline-derived CDR1 and CDR2 are SGHDT and YYEEEE. J was trimmed by 10 bases and V by 3 bases; bases with no gene match: 9. In DNA, the CDR3 is TGTGCCAGCAGCTCCGTCGGGACAGGTTGGTCACCCCTCCACCTT. Translation gives CASSSVGTGWSPLHL.

This clone was counted a few times. This sample includes further DNA sequences coding for the same CDR3. This chain connects TRBV5-1 to TRBJ2-7; D may be TRBD2 (5 bases). The CDR3 runs 13 residues. Trimming removed 0 bases at V and 4 bases at J, with 8 bases between. Germline V gives CDR1 SGHRS, CDR2 YFSETQ. The CDR3 coding sequence is TGCGCCAGCAGCTTGGGAGGAGGTTACGAGCAGTACTTC. Its protein product is CASSLGGGYEQYF.

This clone was observed a single time. The V call is TRBV18, the J call TRBJ1-1; TRBD1 is a possible D gene (5 bases). The V and J ends lost 6 bases and 5 bases respectively, with 16 bases between them. CDR1 and CDR2 from the germline V gene are KGHSH and LQKENI. The CDR3 totals 14 residues. CDR3 residues: CASSPWGVGTEAFF. The CDR3 bases are TGTGCCAGCTCCCCCTGGGGGGTAGGAACTGAAGCTTTCTTT.

Only a few counts were recorded for this clone. The CDR3 reads CASSQASPARSYEQYF. DNA of the CDR3: TGTGCCAGCAGCCAAGCTAGTCCAGCCAGATCCTACGAGCAGTACTTC. The chain is built from TRBV4-2 and TRBJ2-7; D call uncertain. Germline CDR1 reads LGHNA; CDR2 reads YNFKEQ. The V end was cut by 1 base, the J end by 1 base, with 14 bases between. The CDR3 totals 16 residues.

This clone was found once. V gene TRBV9 combines with J gene TRBJ1-2; 8 bases map to TRBD1. V shed 4 bases, J shed 6 bases, and the junction held 14 bases outside the gene matches. From germline, CDR1 is SGDLS and CDR2 YYNGEE. The CDR3 spans 16 residues. The CDR3 loop is CASSLRTRGLNDGYTF. DNA of the CDR3: TGTGCCAGCAGCCTTAGAACCAGGGGGCTAAACGATGGCTACACCTTC.